The rows below give T cell receptor beta chains drawn from one sample of a study of beta chain features in type 1 diabetes. Measured with immunoSEQ multiplex PCR; TCRdb has only the in-frame clones, and not every one. This table holds hundreds of thousands of clones, around 16% found once. The sequenced sample was naive CD4+ T cells from blood. The receptors come from a man younger than 35 in good health. Each CDR3 is given with its conserved first and last residue. The order of the fields is clone size, D gene, V gene, J gene, CDR3 protein, CDR3 DNA. D genes are given only for firm matches. Size values are once, few and many counts, or a class for expanded clones, and some rows have none.

NA	NA	TRBV5-4	TRBJ1-1	CASSSRDGLEAFF	TGTGCCAGCAGCTCCAGGGACGGCCTTGAAGCTTTCTTT
NA	NA	TRBV4-1	TRBJ1-4	CASSLRDTHEKLFF	TGCGCCAGCAGCCTGAGGGACACCCATGAAAAACTGTTTTTT
NA	NA	TRBV15	TRBJ2-4	CATSTYGGLAKNIQYF	TGTGCCACCAGCACTTACGGCGGTCTAGCCAAAAACATTCAGTACTTC
few	NA	TRBV10-3	TRBJ2-3	CAISERFTDTQYF	TGTGCCATCAGTGAGCGGTTCACAGATACGCAGTATTTT
NA	TRBD1	TRBV19	TRBJ1-5	CASSRDRGGQPQHF	TGTGCCAGTAGTAGGGACAGGGGCGGGCAGCCCCAGCATTTT
NA	NA	TRBV7-7	TRBJ2-1	CASSSPGNEQFF	TGTGCTAGCAGCTCCCCGGGCAATGAGCAGTTCTTC
NA	NA	TRBV21-1	TRBJ2-1	CASSKRGQYNEQFF	TGTGCCAGCAGCAAAAGGGGCCAGTACAATGAGCAGTTCTTC
NA	TRBD2	TRBV6-1	TRBJ2-1	CASRRASGPWQFF	TGTGCCAGCAGACGGGCTAGCGGGCCTTGGCAGTTCTTC
few	TRBD2	TRBV7-2	TRBJ2-1	CASSLEGAGARNEQFF	TGTGCCAGCAGCTTAGAAGGGGCGGGAGCGAGAAATGAGCAGTTCTTC
NA	NA	TRBV7-3	TRBJ1-1	CASSLQGTNTEAFF	TGTGCCAGCAGCTTACAAGGGACGAACACTGAAGCTTTCTTT
few	NA	TRBV9	TRBJ2-3	CASSVVSTDTQYF	TGTGCCAGCAGCGTAGTCAGCACAGATACGCAGTATTTT
NA	TRBD1	TRBV5-4	TRBJ2-6	CASSLGQGSRGANVLTF	TGTGCCAGCAGCTTGGGACAGGGATCGAGGGGGGCCAACGTCCTGACTTTC
NA	NA	TRBV5-1	TRBJ1-2	CASSLGQFNYGYTF	TGCGCCAGCAGCTTGGGACAGTTTAACTATGGCTACACCTTC
NA	NA	TRBV6-1	TRBJ2-7	CASWEYYEQYF	TGTGCCAGCTGGGAGTACTACGAGCAGTACTTC
few	TRBD1	TRBV5-1	TRBJ1-2	CASSLGTGVGYGYTF	TGCGCCAGCAGCTTGGGGACAGGGGTCGGGTATGGCTACACCTTC
NA	NA	TRBV18	TRBJ2-5	CASSPTPGIVEETQYF	TGTGCCAGCTCACCAACTCCCGGGATAGTGGAGGAGACCCAGTACTTC
few	TRBD2	TRBV27	TRBJ2-5	CASRPWTSGRWGEETQYF	TGTGCCAGCAGACCTTGGACTAGCGGGAGGTGGGGCGAAGAGACCCAGTACTTC
NA	NA	TRBV12-5	TRBJ2-5	CASGTKGETQYF	TGTGCTAGTGGTACCAAGGGGGAGACCCAGTACTTC
NA	NA	TRBV30	TRBJ2-6	CAWKNSGANVLTF	TGTGCCTGGAAAAACTCTGGGGCCAACGTCCTGACTTTC
NA	NA	TRBV6-4	TRBJ2-1	CASSAQGPNEQFF	TGTGCCAGCAGTGCTCAGGGCCCGAATGAGCAGTTCTTC
NA	NA	TRBV9	TRBJ1-2	CASSMQGIDGYTF	TGTGCCAGCAGCATGCAGGGCATAGACGGCTACACCTTC
few	TRBD2	TRBV10-3	TRBJ2-1	CAISDRLSGTSGRTYNEQFF	TGTGCCATCAGTGATAGGTTGTCGGGGACTAGCGGGAGAACCTACAATGAGCAGTTCTTC
few	TRBD1	TRBV6-6	TRBJ1-2	CASSYSTGSGYTF	TGTGCCAGCAGTTACTCGACAGGGAGCGGCTACACCTTC
NA	NA	TRBV5-1	TRBJ1-1	CASSLDTGTGGEAFF	TGCGCCAGCAGCTTGGACACCGGGACGGGAGGTGAAGCTTTCTTT
NA	TRBD1	TRBV28	TRBJ2-7	CASSPSWTGGYEQYF	TGTGCCAGCAGTCCTTCTTGGACAGGGGGCTACGAGCAGTACTTC
NA	NA	TRBV18	TRBJ1-2	CASSPRGVEDGYTF	TGTGCCAGCTCACCACGGGGGGTAGAAGATGGCTACACCTTC
NA	NA	TRBV18	TRBJ1-4	CASSWRDGEKLFF	TGTGCCAGCTCGTGGCGGGACGGTGAAAAACTGTTTTTT
NA	NA	TRBV11-1	TRBJ2-1	CASSLSSVFQGYNEQFF	TGTGCCAGCAGCTTATCGTCGGTTTTCCAGGGATACAATGAGCAGTTCTTC
NA	NA	TRBV7-2	TRBJ2-2	CASSLDVVAGELFF	TGTGCCAGCAGCTTAGATGTGGTGGCAGGGGAGCTGTTTTTT
few	NA	TRBV7-9	TRBJ1-1	CASSLSGVRYAEAFF	TGTGCCAGCAGCCTGTCCGGGGTTCGCTACGCTGAAGCTTTCTTT
NA	TRBD1	TRBV28	TRBJ1-4	CASRDTGTGVGKLFF	TGTGCCAGCAGAGATACCGGGACAGGGGTGGGAAAACTGTTTTTT
few	NA	TRBV28	TRBJ1-3	CASAAGGSGNTIYF	TGTGCCAGCGCCGCCGGGGGATCTGGAAACACCATATATTTT
NA	NA	TRBV18	TRBJ2-5	CASSKSSYQETQYF	TGTGCCAGCTCTAAATCCTCGTACCAAGAGACCCAGTACTTC
NA	NA	TRBV5-1	TRBJ2-7	CASSLAGSSEQYF	TGCGCCAGCAGCTTGGCCGGGTCATCCGAGCAGTACTTC
few	NA	TRBV2	TRBJ2-1	CASSVEGSYNEQFF	TGTGCCAGCAGTGTAGAGGGTTCCTACAATGAGCAGTTCTTC
few	NA	TRBV5-6	TRBJ1-1	CASSDQDRLNTEAFF	TGTGCCAGCAGCGATCAAGACAGGCTGAACACTGAAGCTTTCTTT
NA	TRBD1	TRBV7-8	TRBJ2-6	CASSLLRGPGANVLTF	TGTGCCAGCAGCTTATTGAGGGGGCCAGGGGCCAACGTCCTGACTTTC
few	NA	TRBV5-1	TRBJ2-2	CASSLNEVPGAGELFF	TGCGCCAGCAGCTTAAATGAGGTTCCGGGCGCCGGGGAGCTGTTTTTT
NA	TRBD1	TRBV7-3	TRBJ2-3	CASSSGTGSDTQYF	TGTGCCAGCAGCTCGGGGACAGGGTCAGATACGCAGTATTTT
NA	TRBD1	TRBV9	TRBJ2-3	CASSRTGTGHVADTQYF	TGTGCCAGCAGTCGTACCGGGACAGGGCATGTAGCAGATACGCAGTATTTT
few	NA	TRBV4-3	TRBJ1-2	CASSQESGANYGYTF	TGCGCCAGCAGCCAAGAGAGTGGAGCTAACTATGGCTACACCTTC
NA	NA	TRBV19	TRBJ2-5	CASSPPLGYVETQYF	TGTGCCAGTAGTCCCCCACTGGGATATGTAGAGACCCAGTACTTC
NA	TRBD1	TRBV10-3	TRBJ1-2	CAIRGDRDQHTF	TGTGCCATCAGGGGGGACAGGGATCAACACACCTTC
NA	NA	TRBV4-3	TRBJ2-5	CASSQDSRTASQETQYF	TGCGCCAGCAGCCAAGATTCACGGACCGCCTCCCAAGAGACCCAGTACTTC
few	NA	TRBV18	TRBJ1-2	CASSPIGNQPYGYTF	TGTGCCAGCTCACCTATCGGGAATCAGCCCTATGGCTACACCTTC
NA	NA	TRBV7-9	TRBJ1-4	CASSSVGEKLFF	TGTGCCAGCAGCTCAGTAGGGGAAAAACTGTTTTTT
NA	NA	TRBV14	TRBJ1-1	CASSRASGTSGEAFF	TGTGCCAGCAGCCGAGCCTCCGGGACCTCTGGGGAAGCTTTCTTT
many	NA	TRBV18	TRBJ1-2	CASSPDRVLDYGYTF	TGTGCCAGCTCACCGGACCGTGTCCTGGACTATGGCTACACCTTC
NA	NA	TRBV10-3	TRBJ1-2	CAIRVGTINYGYTF	TGTGCCATCAGGGTCGGGACAATAAACTATGGCTACACCTTC